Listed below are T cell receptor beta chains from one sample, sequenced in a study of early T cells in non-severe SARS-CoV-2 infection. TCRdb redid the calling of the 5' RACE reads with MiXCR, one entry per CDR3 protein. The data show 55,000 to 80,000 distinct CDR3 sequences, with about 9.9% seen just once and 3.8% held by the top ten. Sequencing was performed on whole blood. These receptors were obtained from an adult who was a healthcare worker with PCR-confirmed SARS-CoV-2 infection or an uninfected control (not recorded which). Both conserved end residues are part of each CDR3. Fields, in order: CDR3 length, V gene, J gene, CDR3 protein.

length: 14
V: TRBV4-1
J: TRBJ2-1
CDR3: CASSQMTGDNEQFF

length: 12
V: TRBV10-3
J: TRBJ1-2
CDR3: CAISVRDVGYTF

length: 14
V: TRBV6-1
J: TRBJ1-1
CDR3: CASSEVRLNTEAFF

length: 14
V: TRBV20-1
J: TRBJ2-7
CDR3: CSAQTPAGVYEQYF

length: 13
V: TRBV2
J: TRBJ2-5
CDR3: CASSVVRLETQYF

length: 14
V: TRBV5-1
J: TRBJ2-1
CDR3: CASTGGGALSEQFF

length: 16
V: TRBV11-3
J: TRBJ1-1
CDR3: CASSSGLGGAGTEAFF

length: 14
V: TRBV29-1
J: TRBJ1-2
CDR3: CSVQGGQGNYGYTF

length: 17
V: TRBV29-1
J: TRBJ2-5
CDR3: CSVERGLAGGSQETQYF

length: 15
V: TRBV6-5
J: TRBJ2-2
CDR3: CASSPGRLNTGELFF

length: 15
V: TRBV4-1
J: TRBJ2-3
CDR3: CASSQDRGTRDTQYF

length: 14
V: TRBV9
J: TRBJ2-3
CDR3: CASSVTTPTDTQYF

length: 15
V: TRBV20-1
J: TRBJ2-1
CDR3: CSARDTGRAGNEQFF

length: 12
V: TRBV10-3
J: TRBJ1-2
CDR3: CAISVTAVGYTF

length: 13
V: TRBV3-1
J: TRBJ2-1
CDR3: CASSQRGRNEQFF

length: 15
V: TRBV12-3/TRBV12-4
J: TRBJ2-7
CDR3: CASSLRLAGRQEQYF

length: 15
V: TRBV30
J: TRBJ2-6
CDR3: CAWSGQVSGANVLTF

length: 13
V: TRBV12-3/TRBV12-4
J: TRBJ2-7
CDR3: CASSFYQSAEQYF

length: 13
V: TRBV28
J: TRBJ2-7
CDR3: CASMGQDPYEQYF

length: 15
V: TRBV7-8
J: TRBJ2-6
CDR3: CASSLLLAGANVLTF

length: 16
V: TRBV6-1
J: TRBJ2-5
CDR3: CASSEVGGAGKETQYF

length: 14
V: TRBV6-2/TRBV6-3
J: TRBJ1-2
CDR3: CASRSRGPFVGYTF

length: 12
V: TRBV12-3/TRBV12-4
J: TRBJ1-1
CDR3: CASSGTGTFAFF

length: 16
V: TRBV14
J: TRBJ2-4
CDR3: CASSQVSGRAKNIQYF

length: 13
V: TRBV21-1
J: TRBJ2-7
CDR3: CASTAGFYYEQYF

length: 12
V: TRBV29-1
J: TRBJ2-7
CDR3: CSAGTGGSEQYF

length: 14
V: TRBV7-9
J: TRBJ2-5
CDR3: CASSGQGGGETQYF

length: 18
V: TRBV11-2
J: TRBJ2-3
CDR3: CASSFPMERGPDTDTQYF

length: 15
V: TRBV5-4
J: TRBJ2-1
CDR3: CASSLAGSKRNEQFF

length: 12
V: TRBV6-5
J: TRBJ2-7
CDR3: CASSPDRASQYF

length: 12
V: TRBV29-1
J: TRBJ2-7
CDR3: CSAWRGGGEQYF

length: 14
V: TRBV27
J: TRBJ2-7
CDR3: CASSLSQGRGEQYF

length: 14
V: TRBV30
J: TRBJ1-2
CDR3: CAWKSGLHLSGYTF

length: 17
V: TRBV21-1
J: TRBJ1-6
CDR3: CASSKAESRRNNSLLHF

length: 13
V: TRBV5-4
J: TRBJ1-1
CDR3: CASSADRLTEAFF

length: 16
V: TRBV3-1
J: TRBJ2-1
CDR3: CASSQDLLAGVCEQFF